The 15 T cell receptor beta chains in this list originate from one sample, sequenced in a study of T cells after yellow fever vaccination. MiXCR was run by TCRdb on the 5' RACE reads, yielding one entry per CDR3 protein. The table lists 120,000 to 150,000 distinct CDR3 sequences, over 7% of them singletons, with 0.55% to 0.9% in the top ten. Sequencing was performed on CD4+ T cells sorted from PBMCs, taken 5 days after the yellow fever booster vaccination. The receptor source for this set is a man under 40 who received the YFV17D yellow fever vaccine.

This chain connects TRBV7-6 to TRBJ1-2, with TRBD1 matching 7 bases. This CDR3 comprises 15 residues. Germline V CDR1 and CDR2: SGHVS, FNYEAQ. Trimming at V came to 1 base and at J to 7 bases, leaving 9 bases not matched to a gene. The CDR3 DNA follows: TGTGCCAGCAGCTTAGACGCCTTAGGACAGGTTGGCTACACCTTC. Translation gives CASSLDALGQVGYTF.

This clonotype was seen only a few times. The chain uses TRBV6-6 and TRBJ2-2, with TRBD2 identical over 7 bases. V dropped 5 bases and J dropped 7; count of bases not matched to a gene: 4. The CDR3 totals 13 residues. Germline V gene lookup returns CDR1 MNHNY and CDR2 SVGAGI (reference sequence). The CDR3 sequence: CASSTPGGGELFF. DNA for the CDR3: TGTGCCAGCAGTACCCCGGGAGGCGGGGAGCTGTTTTTT.

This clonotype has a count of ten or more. The CDR3 DNA reads TGTGCCAGCAGCTTACTAAGCGGGAGGGGTCGAGAGACCCAGTACTTC. It is translated as CASSLLSGRGRETQYF. The V call is TRBV7-2, the J call TRBJ2-5, with 10 bases matching TRBD2. Germline V lookup: CDR1 SGHTA, CDR2 FQGNSA. J gave up 4 bases and V 2 bases, and 7 bases lay outside the gene matches. The CDR3 spans 16 residues.

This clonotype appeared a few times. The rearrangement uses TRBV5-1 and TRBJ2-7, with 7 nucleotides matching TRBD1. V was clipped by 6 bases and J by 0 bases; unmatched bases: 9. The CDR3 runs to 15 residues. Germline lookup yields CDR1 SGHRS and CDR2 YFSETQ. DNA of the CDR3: TGCGCCAGCAAACCCTCGGGACAGCACTCCTACGAGCAGTACTTC. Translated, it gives CASKPSGQHSYEQYF. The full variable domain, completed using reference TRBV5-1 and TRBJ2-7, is KAGVTQTPRYLIKTRGQQVTLSCSPISGHRSVSWYQQTPGQGLQFLFEYFSETQRNKGNFPGRFSGRQFSNSRSEMNVSTLELGDSALYLCASKPSGQHSYEQYFGPGTRLTVT.

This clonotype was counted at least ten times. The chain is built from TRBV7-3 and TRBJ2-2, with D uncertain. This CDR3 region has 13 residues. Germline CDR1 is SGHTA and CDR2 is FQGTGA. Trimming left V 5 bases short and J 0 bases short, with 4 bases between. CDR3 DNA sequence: TGTGCCAGCAGCCGAGCGAACACCGGGGAGCTGTTTTTT. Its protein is CASSRANTGELFF. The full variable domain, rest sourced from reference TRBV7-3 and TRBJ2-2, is GAGVSQTPSNKVTEKGKYVELRCDPISGHTALYWYRQSLGQGPEFLIYFQGTGAADDSGLPNDRFFAVRPEGSVSTLKIQRTERGDSAVYLCASSRANTGELFFGEGSRLTVL.

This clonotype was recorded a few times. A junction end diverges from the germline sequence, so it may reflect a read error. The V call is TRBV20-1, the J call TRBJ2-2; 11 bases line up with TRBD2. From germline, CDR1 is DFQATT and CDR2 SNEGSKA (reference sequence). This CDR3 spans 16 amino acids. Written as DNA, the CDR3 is TGCAGTGCTAGCACCAGGACTAGCGGGTCCACCAGGGAGCTGTTTTTT. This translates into CSASTRTSGSTRELFF.

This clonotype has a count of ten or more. CDR3 nucleotides: TGCAGTGCTCCGGACAGAAGTGAAAAACTGTTTTTT. Translation gives CSAPDRSEKLFF. The chain carries TRBV20-1 and TRBJ1-4, with D perhaps matching TRBD1 (6 bases). CDR3 length: 12 residues. V was clipped by 5 bases and J by 7 bases, with 11 bases between them. Germline V gene lookup returns CDR1 DFQATT and CDR2 SNEGSKA (reference sequence).

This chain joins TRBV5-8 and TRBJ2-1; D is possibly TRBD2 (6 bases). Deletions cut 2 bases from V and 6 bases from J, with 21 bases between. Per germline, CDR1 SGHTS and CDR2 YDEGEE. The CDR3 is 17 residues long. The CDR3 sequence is CASSFLPRRAIGNEQFF. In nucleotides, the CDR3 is TGTGCCAGCAGCTTCCTTCCGCGGAGGGCGATAGGCAATGAGCAGTTCTTC.

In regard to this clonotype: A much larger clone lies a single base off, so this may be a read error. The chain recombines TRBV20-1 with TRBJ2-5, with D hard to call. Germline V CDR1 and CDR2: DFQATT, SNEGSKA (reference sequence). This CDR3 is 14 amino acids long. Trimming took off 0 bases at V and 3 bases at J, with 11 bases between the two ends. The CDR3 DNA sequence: TGCAGTGCTAGAGATGGCAGTGCGAAAGAGACCCAGTACTTC. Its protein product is CSARDGSAKETQYF.

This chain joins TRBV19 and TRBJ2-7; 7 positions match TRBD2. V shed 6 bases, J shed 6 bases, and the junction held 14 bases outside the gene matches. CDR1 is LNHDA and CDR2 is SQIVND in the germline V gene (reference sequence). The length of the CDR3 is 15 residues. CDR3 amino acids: CASSSRAGDPSEQYF. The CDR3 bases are TGTGCCAGTAGCTCTAGGGCGGGAGACCCCTCCGAGCAGTACTTC.

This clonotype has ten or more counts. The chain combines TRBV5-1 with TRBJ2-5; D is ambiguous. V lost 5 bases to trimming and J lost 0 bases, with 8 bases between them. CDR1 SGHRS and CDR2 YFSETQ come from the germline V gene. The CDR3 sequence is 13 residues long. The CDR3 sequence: CASRLGNQETQYF. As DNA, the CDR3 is TGCGCCAGCAGGTTAGGGAACCAAGAGACCCAGTACTTC. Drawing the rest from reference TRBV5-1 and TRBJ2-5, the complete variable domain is KAGVTQTPRYLIKTRGQQVTLSCSPISGHRSVSWYQQTPGQGLQFLFEYFSETQRNKGNFPGRFSGRQFSNSRSEMNVSTLELGDSALYLCASRLGNQETQYFGPGTRLLVL.

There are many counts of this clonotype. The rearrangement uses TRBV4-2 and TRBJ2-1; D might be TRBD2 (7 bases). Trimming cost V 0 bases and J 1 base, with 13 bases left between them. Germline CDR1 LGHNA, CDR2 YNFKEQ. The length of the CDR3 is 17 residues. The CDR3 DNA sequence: TGTGCCAGCAGCCAAGATTTGAGCGGGACATCCTACAATGAGCAGTTCTTC. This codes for CASSQDLSGTSYNEQFF.

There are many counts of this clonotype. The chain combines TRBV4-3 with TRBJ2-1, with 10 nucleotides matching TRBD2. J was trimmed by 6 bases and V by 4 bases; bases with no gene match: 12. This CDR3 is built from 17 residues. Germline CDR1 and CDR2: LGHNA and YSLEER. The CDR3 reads CASSLQDSGRIVNEQFF. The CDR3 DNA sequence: TGCGCCAGCAGCCTACAAGATAGCGGGAGGATAGTCAATGAGCAGTTCTTC.

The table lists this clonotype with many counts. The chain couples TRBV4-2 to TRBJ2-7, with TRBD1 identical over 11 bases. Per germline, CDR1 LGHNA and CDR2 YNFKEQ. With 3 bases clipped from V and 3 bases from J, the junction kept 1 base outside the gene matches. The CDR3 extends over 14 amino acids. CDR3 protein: CASSQGQGDYEQYF. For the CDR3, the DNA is TGTGCCAGCAGCCAGGGACAGGGGGACTACGAGCAGTACTTC.

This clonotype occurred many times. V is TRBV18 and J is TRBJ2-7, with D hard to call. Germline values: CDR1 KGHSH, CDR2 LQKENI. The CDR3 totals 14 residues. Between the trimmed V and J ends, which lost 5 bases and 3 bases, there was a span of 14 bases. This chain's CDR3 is CASSGDRLGYEQYF. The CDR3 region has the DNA TGTGCCAGCTCAGGCGATCGCCTGGGCTACGAGCAGTACTTC.